A single sample gave rise to the 8 T cell receptor beta chains below, sequenced in a study of blood T cell repertoires in COVID-19 (dated by TCRdb to 2020 to 2021). To prepare the library, the immunoSEQ multiplex PCR assay was applied. TCRdb retrieved this table from immuneACCESS and kept in-frame rearrangements only. Not all clones are present; in checked studies, unresolved V genes account for under half, and no reason is known for the remainder. Recorded for this sample are approximately 450,000 clones; about 85% of them occurred a single time. The top ten clones comprise over 1.5% of the sample. Material: PBMCs or T cells enriched from blood (not recorded which). These receptor sequences come from a woman aged 18-35 years with acute COVID-19.

The V gene is TRBV6-1, the J gene TRBJ2-3; 9 nucleotides align to TRBD2. CDR3 size: 16 residues. The ends lost 3 bases at V and 3 bases at J; junction bases unmatched: 7. CDR1 is MNHNS and CDR2 is SASEGT in the germline V gene. CDR3 sequence (DNA): TGTGCCAGCAGTGACCCCGGTAGCGGGGGAACAGATACGCAGTATTTT. Protein: CASSDPGSGGTDTQYF.

The rearrangement uses TRBV25-1 and TRBJ1-4; 8 bases are shared with TRBD1. Germline trimming cut 3 bases from V and 4 bases from J; bases unmatched to any gene: 4. Germline loops: CDR1 MGHDK, CDR2 SYGVNS. The CDR3 consists of 15 residues. CDR3 in DNA: TGTGCCAGCAGTGATGTGGGGACAGGTAATGAAAAACTGTTTTTT. Translated: CASSDVGTGNEKLFF. The complete variable domain, with remaining parts taken from reference TRBV25-1 and TRBJ1-4, reads EADIYQTPRYLVIGTGKKITLECSQTMGHDKMYWYQQDPGMELHLIHYSYGVNSTEKGDLSSESTVSRIRTEHFPLTLESARPSHTSQYLCASSDVGTGNEKLFFGSGTQLSVL.

V and J are TRBV6-5 and TRBJ1-2, with D possibly matching TRBD1 (5 bases). Trimming removed 3 bases at V and 2 bases at J, with 7 bases between. Looked up from germline, CDR1 is MNHEY and CDR2 is SVGAGI. There are 13 residues in the CDR3. Here the CDR3 reads CASSYPGNYGYTF. The CDR3 DNA follows: TGTGCCAGCAGTTATCCAGGGAACTATGGCTACACCTTC.

This clone turned up a few times. V usage is TRBV7-9 and J usage is TRBJ2-3; 8 nucleotides align to TRBD1. Germline values: CDR1 SEHNR, CDR2 FQNEAQ (reference sequence). Trimming took 5 bases from V and 1 from J; bases not matched to a gene: 5. The CDR3 consists of 15 residues. The DNA of the CDR3 is TGTGCCAGCAGCGGGTGGACAGGGCGCACAGATACGCAGTATTTT. It translates to CASSGWTGRTDTQYF. Looking up the rest from reference TRBV7-9 and TRBJ2-3 gives the full variable domain: DTGVSQNPRHKITKRGQNVTFRCDPISEHNRLYWYRQTLGQGPEFLTYFQNEAQLEKSRLLSDRFSAERPKGSFSTLEIQRTEQGDSAMYLCASSGWTGRTDTQYFGPGTRLTVL.

The J gene is TRBJ1-2, the V gene TRBV7-8; maybe TRBD1 (5 bases). The V gene's germline CDR1 is SGHVS and CDR2 FQNEAQ. Trimming removed 1 base from V and 6 bases from J, with 9 bases in between. The CDR3 runs 13 residues. The CDR3 DNA reads as TGTGCCAGCAGCTTAGGACAGTCAGATGGCTACACCTTC. Amino acid sequence: CASSLGQSDGYTF.

The chain employs TRBV2 and TRBJ1-2, with D unresolved. CDR1 is SNHLY and CDR2 is FYNNEI in the germline V gene. The CDR3 consists of 12 residues. Trimming removed 1 base at V and 4 bases at J, with 4 bases between. The CDR3 reads CASSEVFYGYTF. In nucleotides, the CDR3 is TGTGCCAGCAGTGAAGTATTCTATGGCTACACCTTC.

The rearrangement uses TRBV5-1 and TRBJ2-5; D is possibly TRBD2 (6 bases). This CDR3 spans 14 amino acids. The germline gives CDR1 SGHRS, CDR2 YFSETQ. V lost 0 bases and J 1 base, leaving 7 bases between the germline ends. This chain's CDR3 is CASSLGGLQETQYF. The CDR3 DNA reads TGCGCCAGCAGCTTGGGGGGACTCCAAGAGACCCAGTACTTC.

This chain uses TRBV6-5 with TRBJ1-6; 7 bases fit TRBD1. CDR1 and CDR2 from the germline V gene are MNHEY and SVGAGI. V gave up 7 bases and J gave up 13 bases; unmatched junction bases: 13. CDR3 length equals 14 residues. CDR3 coding DNA: TGTGCCAGCACCATAACAGGGGTCGATGGGCCCCTCCACTTT. Its protein is CASTITGVDGPLHF.